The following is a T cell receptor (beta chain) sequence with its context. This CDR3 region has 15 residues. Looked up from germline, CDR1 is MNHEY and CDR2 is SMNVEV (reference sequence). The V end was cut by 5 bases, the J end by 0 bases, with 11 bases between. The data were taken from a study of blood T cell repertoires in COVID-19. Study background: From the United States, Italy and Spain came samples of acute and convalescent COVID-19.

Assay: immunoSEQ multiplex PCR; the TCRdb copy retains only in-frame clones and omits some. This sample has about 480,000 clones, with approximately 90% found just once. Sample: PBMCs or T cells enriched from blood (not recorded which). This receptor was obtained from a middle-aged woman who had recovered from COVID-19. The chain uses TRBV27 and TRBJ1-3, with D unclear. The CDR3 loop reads CASSQGGRSGNTIYF. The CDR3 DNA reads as TGTGCCAGCAGTCAAGGCGGCCGCTCTGGAAACACCATATATTTT.